These 25 T cell receptor beta chains share one sample of origin, sequenced in a study of shared clonotypes between healthy human individuals. Generated by immunoSEQ multiplex PCR, the TCRdb table keeps only in-frame clones and is missing some. Seen here are around 1,900,000 clones, around 93% observed once, and the top ten hold over 1.5%. Terminally differentiated effector memory CD45RA+ cells were left out of the naive CD8 fraction, which was CD45RO-negative and positively selected for CCR7. The material sequenced was naive CD8+ T cells from PBMCs. These receptors came from a man aged 18 to 30 in good health. Some clones in this sample may be carry-over from other donors' samples.

The V and J genes are TRBV7-9 and TRBJ1-5; D uncertain. Per germline, CDR1 SEHNR and CDR2 FQNEAQ (reference sequence). Trimming shortened V by 5 bases and J by 3 bases, and 11 bases separated the two germline ends. This CDR3 has 14 residues. Written as DNA, the CDR3 is TGTGCCAGCAGCCTTGACATCTACAATCAGCCCCAGCATTTT. Amino acid sequence: CASSLDIYNQPQHF.

This chain uses TRBV4-1 with TRBJ2-7, with a possible D match to TRBD2 (6 bases). CDR1 and CDR2 (germline): MGHRA, YSYEKL. The CDR3 totals 14 residues. The V end lost 3 bases, the J end lost 2 bases, and 11 bases lay between the germline ends. In DNA form, the CDR3 reads TGCGCCAGCAGCCAGACTGGAGGGGCCTACGAGCAGTACTTC. Its protein is CASSQTGGAYEQYF.

The gene calls are TRBV7-8 and TRBJ1-4, with a weak D call TRBD1 (5 bases). The germline V gene has CDR1 SGHVS and CDR2 FQNEAQ. With 1 base removed from V and 5 bases from J, the gap between germline ends came to 14 bases. This CDR3 region has 16 residues. The CDR3 sequence: CASSLEVHRQNEKLFF. Here the CDR3 DNA reads TGTGCCAGCAGCTTAGAAGTCCACAGGCAGAATGAAAAACTGTTTTTT.

The CDR3 loop reads CASSLRGPDHYEQYF. The CDR3 DNA is TGTGCCAGCTCTCTGAGAGGCCCAGACCACTACGAGCAGTACTTC. The chain uses TRBV27 and TRBJ2-7; D ambiguous. The V end lost 8 bases, the J end lost 3 bases, and 20 bases lay between the germline ends. The CDR3 has 15 amino acids. Germline V gene data show CDR1 as MNHEY and CDR2 as SMNVEV (reference sequence).

The chain links TRBV27 to TRBJ2-7; D is tentatively TRBD1 or TRBD2 (5 bases each). V lost 6 bases and J lost 5, with 23 bases in between. The CDR3 has 16 amino acids. In germline, CDR1 is MNHEY, CDR2 SMNVEV (reference sequence). DNA of the CDR3: TGTGCCAGCAGCTTACTGGGGGTGGGCCAGAACGACGAGCAGTACTTC. This translates into CASSLLGVGQNDEQYF.

The chain joins TRBV5-6 to TRBJ2-7, with 10 bases identical to TRBD2. The CDR3 totals 16 residues. Looked up from germline, CDR1 is SGHDT and CDR2 is YYEEEE. Trimming cost V 4 bases and J 0 bases; bases outside gene matches: 7. CDR3 protein: CASSLGLAAPSYEQYF. In DNA form, the CDR3 reads TGTGCCAGCAGCCTTGGACTAGCGGCACCCTCCTACGAGCAGTACTTC.

The CDR3 reads CASSQGFPGGLYEQYF. The DNA of the CDR3 is TGCGCCAGCAGCCAAGGGTTCCCAGGGGGCCTCTACGAGCAGTACTTC. The chain links TRBV4-1 to TRBJ2-7; 8 nucleotides align to TRBD1. Germline assignment: CDR1 MGHRA and CDR2 YSYEKL. This CDR3 has 16 amino acids. The junction had 8 bases not matched to a gene; V was cut back by 1 base and J by 3 bases.

The rearrangement joins TRBV6-6 to TRBJ1-2; D is undetermined. V dropped 4 bases and J dropped 2 bases, with 11 bases sitting between them. Germline CDR1 MNHNY, CDR2 SVGAGI (reference sequence). The CDR3 length is 14 residues. The CDR3 protein is CASSSGRMNYGYTF. The DNA for the CDR3 is TGTGCCAGCAGTTCAGGCAGAATGAACTATGGCTACACCTTC.

The gene calls are TRBV14 and TRBJ2-7; 12 bases map to TRBD2. After removal of 0 bases from V and 2 bases from J, the junction contained 20 bases not matched to a gene. CDR3 length equals 22 residues. The germline gives CDR1 SGHDN, CDR2 FVKESK. CDR3: CASSQELLGPGLAGRRTYEQYF. The DNA of the CDR3 is TGTGCCAGCAGCCAAGAACTATTGGGACCAGGACTAGCGGGAAGAAGGACCTACGAGCAGTACTTC.

The genes are TRBV4-1 and TRBJ2-1, with 10 bases that match TRBD2. CDR3 length: 18 residues. Unmatched junction bases numbered 12, after V lost 0 bases and J lost 7 bases. Per the germline V gene, CDR1 is MGHRA and CDR2 is YSYEKL. In nucleotides, the CDR3 is TGCGCCAGCAGCCAAGACCCCCTTCCTAGCGGGAGTCGGAATGAGCAGTTCTTC. Its translation is CASSQDPLPSGSRNEQFF.

The rearrangement links TRBV14 to TRBJ1-1; D ambiguous. With 1 base removed from V and 6 bases from J, the gap between germline ends came to 12 bases. The CDR3 length is 14 residues. The germline V gene has CDR1 SGHDN and CDR2 FVKESK. In DNA, the CDR3 is TGTGCCAGCAGCCAAGGGATTGGATGGCCTGAAGCTTTCTTT. This sequence encodes CASSQGIGWPEAFF.

J is TRBJ1-4 and V is TRBV6-1; D is possibly TRBD1 (5 bases). Trimming stripped 4 bases from V and 5 bases from J, with 8 bases between. The CDR3 consists of 13 residues. The V gene's germline CDR1 is MNHNS and CDR2 SASEGT. CDR3 nucleotide sequence: TGTGCCAGCAGTGGGTGGGGGAATGAAAAACTGTTTTTT. Protein sequence: CASSGWGNEKLFF.

Note on this clone: The sample carries other DNA sequences with the same CDR3. The chain combines TRBV7-9 with TRBJ1-5; D remains ambiguous. In germline, CDR1 is SEHNR, CDR2 FQNEAQ (reference sequence). Trimming stripped 0 bases from V and 1 base from J, with 4 bases between. This CDR3 region has 14 residues. CDR3 residues: CASSLAASNQPQHF. The CDR3 DNA is TGTGCCAGCAGCTTAGCCGCGAGCAATCAGCCCCAGCATTTT.

The CDR3 reads CASSPRTGGSTGELFF. DNA of the CDR3: TGTGCCAGCAGCCCCCGGACAGGGGGCAGCACCGGGGAGCTGTTTTTT. V and J are TRBV9 and TRBJ2-2; TRBD1 agrees at 11 bases. The CDR3 contains 16 residues. The V and J ends lost 4 bases and 4 bases, in that order; junction bases with no gene match: 6. Germline V gene lookup returns CDR1 SGDLS and CDR2 YYNGEE.

V usage is TRBV7-2 and J usage is TRBJ2-2; perhaps TRBD2 as D (5 bases). This CDR3 contains 14 residues. Germline CDR1 is SGHTA and CDR2 is FQGNSA. Trimming cost V 3 bases and J 0 bases, with 5 bases left between them. CDR3 coding DNA: TGTGCCAGCAGCTTCGGGGCGAACACCGGGGAGCTGTTTTTT. Amino acid sequence: CASSFGANTGELFF. The whole variable domain, filled in from reference TRBV7-2 and TRBJ2-2, reads GAGVSQSPSNKVTEKGKDVELRCDPISGHTALYWYRQSLGQGLEFLIYFQGNSAPDKSGLPSDRFSAERTGGSVSTLTIQRTQQEDSAVYLCASSFGANTGELFFGEGSRLTVL.

This chain links TRBV27 with TRBJ1-2; 9 positions match TRBD1. The CDR3 consists of 16 residues. The J segment lost 5 bases and the V segment lost 5 bases, leaving 12 bases of the junction unmatched. Germline loops: CDR1 MNHEY, CDR2 SMNVEV (reference sequence). In DNA, the CDR3 is TGTGCCAGCAGTCCAGGACAGGGGAAGGGGTTATATGGCTACACCTTC. It yields the protein CASSPGQGKGLYGYTF.

The rearrangement links TRBV9 to TRBJ2-1; TRBD1 matches 10 bases. This CDR3 spans 16 amino acids. Looked up from germline, CDR1 is SGDLS and CDR2 is YYNGEE. The trim removed 4 bases at V and 5 bases at J, leaving 9 bases unmatched. CDR3 sequence reads: CASSLPRDRGNNEQFF. In DNA, the CDR3 is TGTGCCAGCAGCCTCCCCCGGGACAGGGGTAACAATGAGCAGTTCTTC.

V and J are TRBV27 and TRBJ2-7, with TRBD1 matching 7 bases. Germline-derived CDR1 and CDR2 are MNHEY and SMNVEV (reference sequence). The length of the CDR3 is 12 residues. Unmatched junction bases numbered 8, after V lost 9 bases and J lost 6 bases. This chain's CDR3 is CASGTQGIEQYF. The CDR3 DNA reads as TGTGCCAGTGGGACACAGGGGATCGAGCAGTACTTC.

The rearrangement links TRBV5-4 to TRBJ2-1; TRBD2 agrees at 12 bases. Germline trimming cut 0 bases from V and 5 bases from J; bases unmatched to any gene: 0. CDR1 SGHNT and CDR2 YYREEE come from the germline V gene (reference sequence). CDR3 size: 15 residues. Here the CDR3 reads CASSLGLAGDNEQFF. The CDR3 DNA reads as TGTGCCAGCAGCTTGGGACTAGCGGGAGACAATGAGCAGTTCTTC.

V usage is TRBV28 and J usage is TRBJ2-7, with 11 bases identical to TRBD2. V was clipped by 2 bases and J by 6 bases; unmatched bases: 0. The germline gives CDR1 MDHEN, CDR2 SYDVKM. The CDR3 runs 13 residues. CDR3 nucleotides: TGTGCCAGCAGTTTAACTAGCGGGAGCGAGCAGTACTTC. Residues: CASSLTSGSEQYF.

The chain is built from TRBV27 and TRBJ2-7, with 7 bases matching TRBD1. The CDR3 totals 13 residues. Losses at the gene ends were 4 bases for V and 4 bases for J; bases not matched to a gene: 4. Germline V lookup: CDR1 MNHEY, CDR2 SMNVEV (reference sequence). The CDR3 reads CASSSLRGYEQYF. The CDR3 DNA is TGTGCCAGCAGTTCCCTCAGGGGGTACGAGCAGTACTTC.

V gene TRBV10-2 combines with J gene TRBJ2-1, with D perhaps TRBD1 (6 bases). This CDR3 has 13 residues. V shed 7 bases and J shed 2 bases, with 9 bases lying between them. Germline V gene data show CDR1 as WSHSY and CDR2 as SAAADI. The CDR3 region has the DNA TGCGCCAGCACCGACAGGACCTACAATGAGCAGTTCTTC. Its protein is CASTDRTYNEQFF.

J is TRBJ2-7 and V is TRBV27; tentatively, D is TRBD2 (5 bases). Germline assignment: CDR1 MNHEY and CDR2 SMNVEV (reference sequence). This CDR3 comprises 16 residues. V lost 9 bases and J lost 2, with 23 bases in between. CDR3 residues: CASTTVGVAAPYEQYF. CDR3 DNA sequence: TGTGCCAGTACGACTGTCGGGGTTGCGGCCCCCTACGAGCAGTACTTC.

V gene TRBV28 combines with J gene TRBJ1-5; D call uncertain. CDR3 length equals 14 residues. V was clipped by 7 bases and J by 0 bases, with 10 bases between them. Per germline, CDR1 MDHEN and CDR2 SYDVKM. DNA of the CDR3: TGTGCCAGCAACGCGGACGGTAGCAATCAGCCCCAGCATTTT. Translation: CASNADGSNQPQHF.

The chain employs TRBV19 and TRBJ1-1; D not resolved. Germline CDR1 reads LNHDA; CDR2 reads SQIVND (reference sequence). V lost 8 bases to trimming and J lost 10 bases, with 14 bases between them. The CDR3 length is 11 residues. The CDR3 is CASGQPFSAFF. The CDR3 bases are TGTGCCAGTGGTCAACCTTTTTCAGCTTTCTTT. The entire variable domain, with the rest obtained from reference TRBV19 and TRBJ1-1, is as follows: DGGITQSPKYLFRKEGQNVTLSCEQNLNHDAMYWYRQDPGQGLRLIYYSQIVNDFQKGDIAEGYSVSREKKESFPLTVTSAQKNPTAFYLCASGQPFSAFFGQGTRLTVV.